These T cell receptor beta chains were read from a single sample in a study of blood T cell repertoires in COVID-19. Assay: immunoSEQ multiplex PCR; the TCRdb copy retains only in-frame clones and omits some. This table has about 310,000 clones, about 88% appearing once. Specimen: PBMCs or T cells enriched from blood (not recorded which). These receptors came from a woman between 40 and 55 years old who had recovered from COVID-19. Both conserved end residues are part of each CDR3. A D gene is named only where the DNA matches it firmly. Size is stated for part of the rows, as once, few or many counts, or as a class when the clone is expanded.

d_call | j_call | v_call | clone_size | cdr3_aa | cdr3_nt
TRBD1 | TRBJ2-7 | TRBV2 | - | CASNRDRATYEQYF | TGTGCCAGCAACAGGGACAGGGCAACCTACGAGCAGTACTTC
- | TRBJ1-3 | TRBV18 | - | CASSRLQGGNTIYF | TGTGCCAGCTCACGATTACAGGGAGGAAACACCATATATTTT
TRBD2 | TRBJ2-1 | TRBV5-1 | - | CASSVGLVGHNEQFF | TGCGCCAGCAGCGTGGGACTAGTGGGCCACAATGAGCAGTTCTTC
- | TRBJ1-2 | TRBV19 | - | CASTPDRANYGYTF | TGTGCCAGTACCCCGGACAGAGCTAACTATGGCTACACCTTC
TRBD1 | TRBJ1-2 | TRBV6-5 | - | CASSTGTAYGYTF | TGTGCCAGCAGTACCGGGACAGCCTATGGCTACACCTTC
TRBD2 | TRBJ2-1 | TRBV2 | - | CASPAGGNEQFF | TGTGCCAGCCCCGCGGGGGGCAATGAGCAGTTCTTC
- | TRBJ2-7 | TRBV7-6 | - | CASSPPRGNEQYF | TGTGCCAGCAGCCCCCCGAGGGGGAACGAGCAGTACTTC
- | TRBJ2-2 | TRBV7-2 | - | CASSSPFTGELFF | TGTGCCAGCAGCTCCCCCTTTACCGGGGAGCTGTTTTTT
- | TRBJ2-5 | TRBV5-4 | - | CASSPRRLETQYF | TGTGCCAGCAGCCCTAGGAGGCTAGAGACCCAGTACTTC
TRBD1 | TRBJ2-4 | TRBV7-2 | - | CASSVGQGDIQYF | TGTGCCAGCAGCGTGGGACAGGGAGACATTCAGTACTTC
TRBD1 | TRBJ2-7 | TRBV19 | - | CASSRQGGSYEQYF | TGTGCCAGTAGCCGACAGGGGGGATCCTACGAGCAGTACTTC
- | TRBJ1-1 | TRBV10-2 | - | CASSEGPGSQAFF | TGCGCCAGCAGTGAAGGTCCAGGTTCACAAGCTTTCTTT
- | TRBJ2-2 | TRBV28 | - | CASSFLVRRVTGELFF | TGTGCCAGCAGTTTTCTGGTTCGCCGGGTTACCGGGGAGCTGTTTTTT
- | TRBJ1-1 | TRBV28 | - | CASSLLRENTEAFF | TGTGCCAGCAGTTTACTGAGGGAAAACACTGAAGCTTTCTTT
TRBD1 | TRBJ2-3 | TRBV27 | - | CASSLGRGRADTQYF | TGTGCCAGCAGTTTAGGTAGGGGGCGCGCAGATACGCAGTATTTT
TRBD2 | TRBJ2-1 | TRBV29-1 | - | CSVELAGVAPYNEQFF | TGCAGCGTTGAACTGGCGGGAGTAGCACCCTACAATGAGCAGTTCTTC
- | TRBJ1-2 | TRBV28 | - | CASRIRGTYGYTF | TGTGCCAGCAGGATCAGGGGTACCTATGGCTACACCTTC
- | TRBJ1-2 | TRBV28 | - | CASREQGGTHYGYTF | TGTGCCAGCAGGGAACAGGGAGGGACCCACTATGGCTACACCTTC
TRBD1 | TRBJ1-3 | TRBV7-2 | - | CASSFPGQGADTIYF | TGTGCCAGCAGCTTTCCGGGACAGGGGGCTGACACCATATATTTT
- | TRBJ2-1 | TRBV29-1 | few | CSVEAGAPYNEQFF | TGCAGCGTTGAAGCGGGAGCCCCCTACAATGAGCAGTTCTTC
- | TRBJ1-1 | TRBV29-1 | - | CSVEVSGNTEAFF | TGCAGCGTTGAAGTTTCAGGGAACACTGAAGCTTTCTTT
- | TRBJ1-5 | TRBV30 | - | CAWSVGQTDQPQHF | TGTGCCTGGAGTGTCGGACAGACCGATCAGCCCCAGCATTTT
- | TRBJ1-2 | TRBV3-1/TRBV3-2 | - | CASSQVSGGYTF | TGTGCCAGCAGCCAAGTTTCGGGGGGCTACACCTTC
- | TRBJ2-2 | TRBV2 | - | CASNRDLNTGELFF | TGTGCCAGCAACCGGGACTTAAACACCGGGGAGCTGTTTTTT
TRBD1 | TRBJ1-1 | TRBV20-1 | - | CSASWPGGWSTEAFF | TGCAGTGCTAGTTGGCCAGGGGGGTGGAGCACTGAAGCTTTCTTT
- | TRBJ1-1 | TRBV10-2 | few | CASTAGGGTEAFF | TGCGCCAGCACTGCCGGGGGGGGAACTGAAGCTTTCTTT
- | TRBJ1-1 | TRBV7-2 | - | CASSLLGRGNTEAFF | TGTGCCAGCAGCTTACTTGGGAGGGGTAACACTGAAGCTTTCTTT
- | TRBJ2-7 | TRBV7-8 | - | CASSRPGVGEQYF | TGTGCCAGCAGCCGTCCGGGGGTGGGTGAGCAGTACTTC
- | TRBJ1-4 | TRBV7-9 | - | CASSLMFIDGGEKLFF | TGTGCCAGCAGCTTGATGTTCATAGACGGGGGTGAAAAACTGTTTTTT
- | TRBJ1-1 | TRBV7-9 | few | CASSLLGANTEAFF | TGTGCCAGCAGCTTACTAGGGGCGAACACTGAAGCTTTCTTT
- | TRBJ2-2 | TRBV29-1 | - | CSVDRQGGTGELFF | TGCAGCGTTGACAGGCAGGGAGGTACCGGGGAGCTGTTTTTT
TRBD2 | TRBJ2-1 | TRBV3-1/TRBV3-2 | - | CASSLTAGAYNEQFF | TGTGCCAGCAGCCTTACAGCGGGAGCCTACAATGAGCAGTTCTTC
TRBD1 | TRBJ1-6 | TRBV11-2 | - | CASSLGGQGNHSPLHF | TGTGCCAGCAGCTTAGGAGGACAGGGTAATCATTCACCCCTCCACTTT
- | TRBJ2-1 | TRBV29-1 | - | CSLRRGSNEQFF | TGCAGCCTCCGGAGGGGTTCCAATGAGCAGTTCTTC
- | TRBJ1-1 | TRBV25-1 | - | CASSESGGNTEAFF | TGTGCCAGCAGTGAATCCGGAGGGAACACTGAAGCTTTCTTT
- | TRBJ2-7 | TRBV18 | - | CASSPRGGGYEQYF | TGTGCCAGCTCACCTCGGGGAGGGGGCTACGAGCAGTACTTC
TRBD2 | TRBJ2-1 | TRBV11-1 | - | CASSFRRGTSGNEQFF | TGTGCCAGCAGCTTTAGAAGAGGGACTAGCGGCAATGAGCAGTTCTTC
TRBD2 | TRBJ2-1 | TRBV2 | - | CASSGYLAGNEQFF | TGTGCCAGCAGTGGCTATCTAGCGGGAAATGAGCAGTTCTTC
TRBD2 | TRBJ2-1 | TRBV2 | - | CASTWEPGTSGREGFF | TGTGCCAGCACCTGGGAACCCGGGACTAGCGGGAGGGAGGGGTTCTTC
TRBD1 | TRBJ2-2 | TRBV19 | - | CASSIQGANTGELFF | TGTGCCAGTAGTATCCAGGGGGCGAACACCGGGGAGCTGTTTTTT
TRBD1 | TRBJ2-7 | TRBV19 | - | CASSTWDRGRSYEQYF | TGTGCCAGTAGTACCTGGGACAGGGGGCGAAGCTACGAGCAGTACTTC